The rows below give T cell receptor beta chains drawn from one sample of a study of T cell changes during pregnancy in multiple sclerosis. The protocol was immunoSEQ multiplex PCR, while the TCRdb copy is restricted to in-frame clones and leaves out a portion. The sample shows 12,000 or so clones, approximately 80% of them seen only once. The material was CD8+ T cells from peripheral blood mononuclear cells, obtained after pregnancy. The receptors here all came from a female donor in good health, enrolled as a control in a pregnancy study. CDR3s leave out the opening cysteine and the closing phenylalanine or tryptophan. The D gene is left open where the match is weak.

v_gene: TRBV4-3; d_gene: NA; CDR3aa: ASSQELGLPFYGYT
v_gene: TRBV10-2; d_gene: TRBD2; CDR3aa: ASRTSGGGNEQF
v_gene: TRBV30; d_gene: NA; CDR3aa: AWSVGIENTEAF
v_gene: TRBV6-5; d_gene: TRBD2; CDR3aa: ASSFGLAGEQF
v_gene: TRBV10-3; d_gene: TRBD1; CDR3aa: AISGSGTGSFEQY
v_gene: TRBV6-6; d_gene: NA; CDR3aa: ASSYVYEQY
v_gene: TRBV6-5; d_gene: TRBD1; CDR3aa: ATRDSSYEQY
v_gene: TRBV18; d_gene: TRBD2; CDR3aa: ASSPNSGKTYNEQF
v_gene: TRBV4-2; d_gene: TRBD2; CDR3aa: ASSQGGAAGGPNEQF
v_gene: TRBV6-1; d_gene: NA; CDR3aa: ASSVDSSSGNTIY
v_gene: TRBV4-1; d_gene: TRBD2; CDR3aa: ASSLGLAVPYEQY
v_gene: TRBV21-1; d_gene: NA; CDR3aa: ASSKERTGDSHEQY
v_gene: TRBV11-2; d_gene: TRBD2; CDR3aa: ASRRSGRVYEQY
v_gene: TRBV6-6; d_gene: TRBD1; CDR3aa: ASSTGQGADTEAF
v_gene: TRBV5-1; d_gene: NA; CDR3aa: ASSLEAGWTDTQY
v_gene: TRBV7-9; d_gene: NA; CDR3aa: ASSLPVSSGNTIY
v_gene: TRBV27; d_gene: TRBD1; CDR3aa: ASSSISPIRQGGNSPLH
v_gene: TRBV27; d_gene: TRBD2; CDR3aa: ASSLSGLSYEQY
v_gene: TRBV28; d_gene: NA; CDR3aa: ASSLRGTWDSNQPQH
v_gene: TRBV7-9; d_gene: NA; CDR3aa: ASSAVGGANYEQY
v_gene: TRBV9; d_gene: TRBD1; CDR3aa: ASSVAPGQGAWDTEAF
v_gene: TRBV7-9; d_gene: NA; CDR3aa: ASSFGGEAF
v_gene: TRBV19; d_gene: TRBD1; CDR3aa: ASRTGTGYAETQY
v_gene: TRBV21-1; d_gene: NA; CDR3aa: ASSTKSVVQSETQY
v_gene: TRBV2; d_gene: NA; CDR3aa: ASSEGGSPTGELF
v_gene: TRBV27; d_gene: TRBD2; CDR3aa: ASSSREPLNEQF
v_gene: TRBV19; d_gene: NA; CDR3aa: ASSSQASRGSEQY
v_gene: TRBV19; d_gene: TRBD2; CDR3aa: ASSIAKTGTSNYEQY
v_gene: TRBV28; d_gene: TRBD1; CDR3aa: ASSSGQGGNTIY
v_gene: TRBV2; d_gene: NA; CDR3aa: ASNGLQVSSYEQY
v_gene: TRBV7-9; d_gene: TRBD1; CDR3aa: ASSQRGQNTDTQY
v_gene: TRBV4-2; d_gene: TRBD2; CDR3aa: ASSQPGLAETQY
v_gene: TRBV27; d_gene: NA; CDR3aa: ASSPRANQAPTDTQY
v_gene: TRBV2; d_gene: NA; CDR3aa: ASSEGAGPSYGYT
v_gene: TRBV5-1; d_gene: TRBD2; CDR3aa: ASSFPGGPAGVLTGELF
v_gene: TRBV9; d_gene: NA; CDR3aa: ASSDTRRNGYT
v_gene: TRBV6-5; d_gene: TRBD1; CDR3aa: ASSADRGSNQPQH
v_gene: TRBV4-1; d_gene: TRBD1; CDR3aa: ASSPETGAAGELF
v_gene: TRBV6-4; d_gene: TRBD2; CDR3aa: ASRLAGGPADTQY
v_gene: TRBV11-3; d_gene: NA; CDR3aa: ASSDLGVGETQY
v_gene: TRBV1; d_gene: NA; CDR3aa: TSLGRPPA
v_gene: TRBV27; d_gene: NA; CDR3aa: ASSFGDIAYNEQF
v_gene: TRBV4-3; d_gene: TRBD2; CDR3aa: ASSQDPGGPDTQY
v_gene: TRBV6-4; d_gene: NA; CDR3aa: ASSDRASSGELF
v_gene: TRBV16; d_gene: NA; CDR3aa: ASWSGGNQPQH
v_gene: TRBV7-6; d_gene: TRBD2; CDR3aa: ASSVTASGRLTSEQF
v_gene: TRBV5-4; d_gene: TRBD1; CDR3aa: ASSLPGGIHEQY
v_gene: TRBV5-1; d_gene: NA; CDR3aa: ASSWSVDYEQY
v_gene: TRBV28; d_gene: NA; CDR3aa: ASSPGGAVTQPQH